These 11 T cell receptor beta chains were all obtained from the same sample, sequenced in a study of blood T cell repertoires in COVID-19. The repertoire was sequenced with immunoSEQ multiplex PCR; TCRdb's copy has only in-frame clones and lacks some. This sample has roughly 240,000 clones; around nine tenths occur once, and the top ten carry under 2%. The sequencing input was peripheral blood. These receptor sequences come from a woman aged 55 to 70 who had recovered from COVID-19.

The V call is TRBV29-1, the J call TRBJ1-1; a possible D gene is TRBD1 (5 bases). V was cut by 6 bases and J by 0 bases, with 14 bases left in between. From germline, CDR1 is SQVTM and CDR2 ANQGSEA. This CDR3 region has 14 residues. Written as DNA, the CDR3 is TGCAGCGTCGTAAGACAGATAATGAACACTGAAGCTTTCTTT. Amino acids: CSVVRQIMNTEAFF.

The CDR3 nucleotides are TGTGCCAGCAGTCCCGACAGGGAGGTCACTGAAGCTTTCTTT. Its translation: CASSPDREVTEAFF. This chain uses TRBV2 with TRBJ1-1; 7 bases are shared with TRBD1. The V gene's germline CDR1 is SNHLY and CDR2 FYNNEI. Germline trimming cut 5 bases from V and 4 bases from J; bases unmatched to any gene: 7. This CDR3 is 14 amino acids long.

The chain uses TRBV24-1 and TRBJ1-2; 9 bases agree with TRBD1. Germline V gives CDR1 KGHDR, CDR2 SFDVKD. The CDR3 sequence is 14 residues long. Unmatched junction bases numbered 6, after V lost 3 bases and J lost 8 bases. The CDR3 region is CATSDPDRGYGYTF. DNA of the CDR3: TGTGCCACCAGTGATCCGGACAGGGGATACGGCTACACCTTC.

This chain joins TRBV4-1 and TRBJ2-7, with TRBD1 matching 7 bases. Germline CDR1 is MGHRA and CDR2 is YSYEKL. The CDR3 runs 14 residues. J gave up 4 bases and V 4 bases, and 7 bases lay outside the gene matches. The chain's CDR3 is CASSRRDRNYEQYF. The CDR3 DNA is TGCGCCAGCAGCCGAAGGGACAGAAATTACGAGCAGTACTTC.

This chain connects TRBV12-3 or TRBV12-4 to TRBJ2-3; 7 bases match TRBD1. V shed 8 bases, J shed 2 bases, and the junction held 4 bases outside the gene matches. CDR3 length: 13 residues. CDR3 bases: TGTGCCAGCCGGGACAGAAACACAGATACGCAGTATTTT. Its translation is CASRDRNTDTQYF.

The rearrangement uses TRBV7-9 and TRBJ2-1; D unclear. CDR1 and CDR2 (germline): SEHNR, FQNEAQ (reference sequence). This CDR3 has 16 residues. V was trimmed by 1 base and J by 7 bases, leaving 17 bases between them. The CDR3 sequence is CASSLVFLATGNEQFF. In nucleotides, the CDR3 is TGTGCCAGCAGCTTAGTTTTCTTGGCAACGGGTAATGAGCAGTTCTTC. Looking up the rest from reference TRBV7-9 and TRBJ2-1 gives the full variable domain: DTGVSQNPRHKITKRGQNVTFRCDPISEHNRLYWYRQTLGQGPEFLTYFQNEAQLEKSRLLSDRFSAERPKGSFSTLEIQRTEQGDSAMYLCASSLVFLATGNEQFFGPGTRLTVL.

The chain carries TRBV5-1 and TRBJ2-7, with 14 bases identical to TRBD2. The length of the CDR3 is 16 residues. The V gene end was trimmed by 4 bases and the J gene end by 2 bases; junction bases not matched to a gene: 5. Per the germline V gene, CDR1 is SGHRS and CDR2 is YFSETQ. The chain's CDR3 is CASSAGLAGVPYEQYF. CDR3 bases: TGCGCCAGCAGCGCGGGACTAGCGGGGGTTCCCTACGAGCAGTACTTC.

In this sample, this clone turned up once. The chain recombines TRBV28 with TRBJ2-7, with 10 bases matching TRBD2. Germline V gives CDR1 MDHEN, CDR2 SYDVKM. This CDR3 region has 13 residues. J lost 5 bases, V lost 2 bases, and 0 bases had no gene match. Written as DNA, the CDR3 is TGTGCCAGCAGTTTACTAGCGGGGGACGAGCAGTACTTC. Translated, it gives CASSLLAGDEQYF.

V usage is TRBV28 and J usage is TRBJ1-2; no clear D. CDR1 MDHEN and CDR2 SYDVKM come from the germline V gene. This CDR3 has 14 residues. V was trimmed by 7 bases and J by 5 bases, leaving 17 bases between them. The CDR3 sequence: CASTPAGRFYGYTF. Here the CDR3 DNA reads TGTGCCAGCACTCCCGCTGGCAGATTTTATGGCTACACCTTC.

V usage is TRBV4-1 and J usage is TRBJ2-1; the match to TRBD2 covers 9 bases. From germline, CDR1 is MGHRA and CDR2 YSYEKL. The CDR3 spans 16 residues. Losses at the gene ends were 4 bases for V and 2 bases for J; bases not matched to a gene: 6. For the CDR3, the DNA is TGCGCCAGCAGCCCCCGCGGGGGGGCAACCTACAATGAGCAGTTCTTC. It translates to CASSPRGGATYNEQFF.

The chain uses TRBV5-6 and TRBJ1-4; D is unclear. Per germline, CDR1 SGHDT and CDR2 YYEEEE. This CDR3 has 16 amino acids. V was trimmed by 2 bases and J by 0 bases, leaving 11 bases between them. In nucleotides, the CDR3 is TGTGCCAGCAGCTTAGCTACGAGGGCAACTAATGAAAAACTGTTTTTT. It codes for CASSLATRATNEKLFF.